This TCR beta chain was recorded in a study of OX40 agonist ivuxolimab in advanced cancers. Study in general: Anti-PD-1, anti-PD-L1 or anti-CTLA-4 therapy given earlier was allowed, and 30% to 45% had some. The study reported partial responses in three patients: one hepatocellular carcinoma, two cutaneous melanoma.

Profiling relied on immunoSEQ multiplex PCR, and the TCRdb table lists in-frame clones only, not all of them. The table has over 75,000 clones, around nine tenths seen once. Germline lookup yields CDR1 LNHDA and CDR2 SQIVND (reference sequence). This CDR3 spans 14 amino acids. With V trimmed by 6 bases and J by 2 bases, 7 bases remained unmatched. This material consisted of CD4+ or CD8+ T cells sorted from blood, taken in a trial of the OX40 agonist ivuxolimab. The chain recombines TRBV19 with TRBJ2-7, with TRBD1 matching over 7 bases. This receptor was identified in an adult with an advanced solid tumor such as melanoma, head and neck, liver or kidney cancer. CDR3: CASSRQGKTYEQYF. The CDR3 DNA reads as TGTGCCAGTAGCAGACAGGGTAAGACCTACGAGCAGTACTTC.